This T cell receptor (beta chain) was identified during a study of blood T cell repertoires in COVID-19. Turning to the study itself: The United States, Italy and Spain provided the acute and convalescent COVID-19 samples. T cells, B-cell-depleted T cells, or PBMCs supplied cDNA or gDNA.

This CDR3 spans 13 amino acids. The germline V and J ends were trimmed by 7 bases and 6 bases, with 13 bases remaining between them. CDR1 and CDR2 from the germline V gene are MDHEN and SYDVKM. This clone was counted only a few times. Original handling: By means of reference gene primer amplification, nucleated cell counts were estimated. Profiled with immunoSEQ multiplex PCR; TCRdb holds only in-frame clones, not every one. Clone size and the V and J calls come from that table; the DNA yielded D and trimming. This sample has more than 85,000 clones; roughly 75% occur once, and the top ten carry around 4.2%.

The V gene is TRBV28, the J gene TRBJ1-5; maybe TRBD1 (6 bases). The sample taken for sequencing was peripheral blood. The sequence derives from a woman aged 45-60 years with acute or convalescent COVID-19. In DNA form, the CDR3 reads TGTGCCAGCACCCTGAGGGGGAGTCAGCCCCAGCATTTT. Translation: CASTLRGSQPQHF.